This T cell receptor beta chain was retrieved from a study of T cell repertoires in cytomegalovirus infection (dated by TCRdb to the late 2010s). Broadly, across the study: Alongside well-studied HLA-B-restricted epitopes, the peptide stimulations were aimed at recently identified HLA-C-restricted CMV epitopes, whose presentation resists viral immunomodulation. The HLA type of each donor mattered for the analysis, because public TCR beta signatures pointed to carriage of CMV infection along with the matching HLA type.

What the authors observed across the whole study: In both this cohort and an independent roughly 350-donor cohort, the cumulative frequency of public TCR beta family members distinguished carriers of CMV infection plus the relevant HLA type. The ex vivo response was dominated by HLA-C-restricted CMV-specific TCR beta clonotypes, which also provided the single most frequent clonotype in two of eight donors.

As regards this clonotype: No antigen is known for it. It has no much larger one-base neighbor in the sample; base qualities were not kept.

Per the publication, the treatment or condition label means: in vitro stimulation with specific CMV peptide epitopes to enrich CMV-specific T cells. From cysteine to phenylalanine, the CDR3 is 12 amino acids long. Only CDR3 DNA is held: 36 bases, read in frame from base 1. V loses 6 bases, J loses 10 bases, and the germline ends lie 15 bases apart. According to the germline V gene, CDR1 reads LGHNT and CDR2 reads FRNRAP. TCRdb names Illumina HiSeq 1500 as the instrument used. TCRdb handled the public reads itself, with Q25 trimming in fastp and clone calling in MiXCR, and kept productive beta chains. Each entry is one CDR3 protein sequence, shown with its most common DNA and genes. This sample is represented by hundreds of thousands of distinct CDR3 sequences; 33% of them were singletons. The ten largest clonotypes hold roughly 15% of the sample.

The receptor comes from a human donor in good health (CMV status not recorded). Some clones in this sample may be carry-over from other donors' samples. Sequencing used cultured PBMCs, obtained from culture after CMV antigen stimulation. The rearrangement combines TRBV12-5 with TRBJ2-5; possibly the D gene is TRBD2, per 5 matching bases. The DNA sequence is as follows: TGTGCTAGTGGAATCGGGGAAATGGACCAGTACTTC. It translates to CASGIGEMDQYF.